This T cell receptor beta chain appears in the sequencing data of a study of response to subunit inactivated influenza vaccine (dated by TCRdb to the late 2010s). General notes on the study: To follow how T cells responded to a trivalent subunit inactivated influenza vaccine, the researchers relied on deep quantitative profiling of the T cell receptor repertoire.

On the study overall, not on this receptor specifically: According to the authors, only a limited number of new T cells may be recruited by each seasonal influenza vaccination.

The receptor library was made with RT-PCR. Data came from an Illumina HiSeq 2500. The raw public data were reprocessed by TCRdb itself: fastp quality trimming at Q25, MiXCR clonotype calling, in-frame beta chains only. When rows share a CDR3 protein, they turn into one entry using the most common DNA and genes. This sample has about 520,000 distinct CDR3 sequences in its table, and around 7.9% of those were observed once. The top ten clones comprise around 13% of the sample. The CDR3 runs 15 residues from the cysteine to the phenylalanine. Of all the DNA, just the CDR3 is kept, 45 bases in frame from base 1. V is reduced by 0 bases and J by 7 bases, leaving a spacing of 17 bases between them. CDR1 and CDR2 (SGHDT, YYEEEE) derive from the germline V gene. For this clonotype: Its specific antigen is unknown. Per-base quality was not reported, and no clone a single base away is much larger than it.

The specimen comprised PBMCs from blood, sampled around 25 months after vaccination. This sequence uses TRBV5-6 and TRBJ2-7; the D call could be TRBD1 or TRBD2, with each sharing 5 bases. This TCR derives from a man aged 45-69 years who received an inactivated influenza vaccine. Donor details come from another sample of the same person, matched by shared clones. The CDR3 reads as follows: CASSLAAGPGTEQYF. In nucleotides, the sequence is TGTGCCAGCAGCTTGGCGGCGGGTCCAGGGACGGAGCAGTACTTC.